In this sample, the clone carrying this TCR beta chain turned up once. This sample is drawn from a study of T cells in tuberculosis. Generated by immunoSEQ multiplex PCR, the TCRdb table keeps only in-frame clones and is missing some. In the table there are tens of thousands of clones, about 92% of which are singletons. Time point denoted: new active TB diagnosis, blood taken before or within 7 days of starting treatment. There are 13 residues in the CDR3. The germline CDR1 and CDR2 sequences are SGHRS and YFSETQ. V was cut by 4 bases and J by 6 bases, with 11 bases left in between. Sequencing used PBMCs, obtained at tuberculosis diagnosis. The gene calls are TRBV5-1 and TRBJ2-1; TRBD2 might be the D (6 bases). The TCR originated in an adult with tuberculosis. CDR3 residues: CASSAGTLNEQFF. CDR3 sequence (DNA): TGCGCCAGCAGCGCGGGGACCCTCAATGAGCAGTTCTTC. The complete variable domain, with remaining parts taken from reference TRBV5-1 and TRBJ2-1, reads KAGVTQTPRYLIKTRGQQVTLSCSPISGHRSVSWYQQTPGQGLQFLFEYFSETQRNKGNFPGRFSGRQFSNSRSEMNVSTLELGDSALYLCASSAGTLNEQFFGPGTRLTVL.